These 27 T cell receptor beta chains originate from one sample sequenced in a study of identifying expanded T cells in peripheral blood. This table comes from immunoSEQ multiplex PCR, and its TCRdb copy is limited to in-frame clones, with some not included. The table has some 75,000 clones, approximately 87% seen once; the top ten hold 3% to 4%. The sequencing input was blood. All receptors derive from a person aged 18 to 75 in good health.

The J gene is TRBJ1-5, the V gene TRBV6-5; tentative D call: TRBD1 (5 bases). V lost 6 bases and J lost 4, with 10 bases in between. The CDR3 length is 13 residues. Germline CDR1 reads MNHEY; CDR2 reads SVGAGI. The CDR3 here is CASRDSYNQPQHF. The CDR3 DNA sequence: TGTGCCAGCAGAGACAGCTATAATCAGCCCCAGCATTTT.

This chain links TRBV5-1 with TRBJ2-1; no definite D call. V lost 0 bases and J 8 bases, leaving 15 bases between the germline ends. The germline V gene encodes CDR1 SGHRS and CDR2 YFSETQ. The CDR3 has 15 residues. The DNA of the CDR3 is TGCGCCAGCAGCTTGGTGGGTGGTAGCCCTGATGAGCAGTTCTTC. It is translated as CASSLVGGSPDEQFF.

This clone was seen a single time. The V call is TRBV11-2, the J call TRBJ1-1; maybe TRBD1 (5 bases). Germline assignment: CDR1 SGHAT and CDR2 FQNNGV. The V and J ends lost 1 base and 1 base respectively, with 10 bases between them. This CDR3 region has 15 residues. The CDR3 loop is CASSLGPGTNTEAFF. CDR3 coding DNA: TGTGCCAGCAGCTTAGGTCCAGGGACGAACACTGAAGCTTTCTTT.

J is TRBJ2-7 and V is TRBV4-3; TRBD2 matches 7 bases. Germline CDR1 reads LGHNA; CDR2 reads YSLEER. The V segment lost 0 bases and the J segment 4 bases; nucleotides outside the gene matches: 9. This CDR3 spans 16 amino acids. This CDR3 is CASSQDPGTSVYEQYF. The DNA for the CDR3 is TGCGCCAGCAGCCAAGATCCCGGAACTAGCGTTTACGAGCAGTACTTC.

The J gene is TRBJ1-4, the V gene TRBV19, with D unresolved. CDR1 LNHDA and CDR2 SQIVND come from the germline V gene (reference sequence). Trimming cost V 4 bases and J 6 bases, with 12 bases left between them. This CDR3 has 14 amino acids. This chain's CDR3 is CASSNLGLDEKLFF. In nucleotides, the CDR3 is TGTGCCAGTAGTAATCTGGGCCTTGATGAAAAACTGTTTTTT.

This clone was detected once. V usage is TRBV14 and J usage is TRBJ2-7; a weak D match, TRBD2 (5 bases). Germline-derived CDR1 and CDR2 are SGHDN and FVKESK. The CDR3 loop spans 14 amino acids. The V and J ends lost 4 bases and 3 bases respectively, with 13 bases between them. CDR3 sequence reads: CASSPLGSSYEQYF. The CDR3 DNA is TGTGCCAGCAGCCCCTTAGGGAGTAGCTACGAGCAGTACTTC.

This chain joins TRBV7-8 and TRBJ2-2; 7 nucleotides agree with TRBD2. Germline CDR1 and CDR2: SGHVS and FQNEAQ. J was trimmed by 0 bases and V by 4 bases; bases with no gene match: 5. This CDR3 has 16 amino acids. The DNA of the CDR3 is TGTGCCAGCAGCTCCCCGGGGGGATCGAACACCGGGGAGCTGTTTTTT. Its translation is CASSSPGGSNTGELFF.

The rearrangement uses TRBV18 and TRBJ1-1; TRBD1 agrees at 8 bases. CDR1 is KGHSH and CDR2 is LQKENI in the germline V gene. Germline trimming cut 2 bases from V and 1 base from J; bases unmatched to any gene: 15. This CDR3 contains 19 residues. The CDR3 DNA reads TGTGCCAGCTCACCATTTTCTGCCGGGACAGGTGTGCAGAACACTGAAGCTTTCTTT. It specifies CASSPFSAGTGVQNTEAFF.

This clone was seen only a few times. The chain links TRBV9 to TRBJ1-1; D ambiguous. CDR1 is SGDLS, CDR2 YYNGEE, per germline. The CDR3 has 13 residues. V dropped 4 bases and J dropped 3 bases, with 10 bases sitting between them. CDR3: CASSPPGYTEAFF. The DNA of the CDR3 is TGTGCCAGCAGCCCTCCGGGGTACACTGAAGCTTTCTTT.

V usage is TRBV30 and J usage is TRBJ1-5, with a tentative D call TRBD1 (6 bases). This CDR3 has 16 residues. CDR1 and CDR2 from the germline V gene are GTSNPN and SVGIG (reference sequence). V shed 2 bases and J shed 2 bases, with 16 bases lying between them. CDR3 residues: CAWSQNLGGGNQPQHF. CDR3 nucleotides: TGTGCCTGGAGTCAAAACTTAGGGGGAGGCAATCAGCCCCAGCATTTT.

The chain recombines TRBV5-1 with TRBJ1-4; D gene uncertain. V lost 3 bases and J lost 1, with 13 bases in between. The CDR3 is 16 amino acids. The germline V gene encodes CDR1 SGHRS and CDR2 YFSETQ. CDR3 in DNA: TGCGCCAGCAGCTCGGGGAGACAAGTAACTAATGAAAAACTGTTTTTT. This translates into CASSSGRQVTNEKLFF.

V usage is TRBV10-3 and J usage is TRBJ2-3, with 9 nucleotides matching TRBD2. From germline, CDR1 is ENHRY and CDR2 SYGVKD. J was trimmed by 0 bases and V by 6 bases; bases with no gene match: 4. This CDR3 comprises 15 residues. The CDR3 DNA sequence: TGTGCCATCAGGCCTAGCGGGGCTAGCACAGATACGCAGTATTTT. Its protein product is CAIRPSGASTDTQYF.

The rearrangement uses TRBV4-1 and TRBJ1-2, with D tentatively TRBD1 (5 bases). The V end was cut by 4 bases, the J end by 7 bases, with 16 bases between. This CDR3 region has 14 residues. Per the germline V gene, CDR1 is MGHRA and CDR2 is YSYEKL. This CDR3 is CASSPMAGGTGYTF. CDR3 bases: TGCGCCAGCAGCCCTATGGCGGGGGGTACTGGCTACACCTTC.

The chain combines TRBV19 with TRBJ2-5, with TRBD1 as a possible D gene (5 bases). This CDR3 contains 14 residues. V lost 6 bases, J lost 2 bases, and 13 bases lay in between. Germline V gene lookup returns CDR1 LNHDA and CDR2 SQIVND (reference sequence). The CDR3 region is CASSGQGGQETQYF. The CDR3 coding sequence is TGTGCCAGTAGCGGACAAGGTGGTCAAGAGACCCAGTACTTC.

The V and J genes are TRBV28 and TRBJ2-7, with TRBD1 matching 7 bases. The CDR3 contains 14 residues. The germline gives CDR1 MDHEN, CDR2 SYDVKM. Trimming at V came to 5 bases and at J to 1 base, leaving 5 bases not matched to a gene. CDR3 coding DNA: TGTGCCAGCAGTCCTTCGACAGGGTCCTACGAGCAGTACTTC. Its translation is CASSPSTGSYEQYF.

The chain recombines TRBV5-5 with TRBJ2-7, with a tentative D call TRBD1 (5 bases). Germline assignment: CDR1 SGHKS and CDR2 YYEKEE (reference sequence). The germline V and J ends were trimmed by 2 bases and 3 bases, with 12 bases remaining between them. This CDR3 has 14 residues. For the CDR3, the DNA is TGTGCCAGCAGCTTTTTGTCCAGGGACTACGAGCAGTACTTC. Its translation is CASSFLSRDYEQYF. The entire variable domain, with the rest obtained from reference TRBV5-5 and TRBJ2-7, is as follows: DAGVTQSPTHLIKTRGQQVTLRCSPISGHKSVSWYQQVLGQGPQFIFQYYEKEERGRGNFPDRFSARQFPNYSSELNVNALLLGDSALYLCASSFLSRDYEQYFGPGTRLTVT.

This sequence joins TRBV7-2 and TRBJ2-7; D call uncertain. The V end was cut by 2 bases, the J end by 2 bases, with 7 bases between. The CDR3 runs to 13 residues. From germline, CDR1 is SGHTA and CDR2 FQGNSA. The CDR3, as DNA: TGTGCCAGCAGCTTACGACCGGCCTACGAGCAGTACTTC. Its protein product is CASSLRPAYEQYF.

This CDR3 reads CASSGTVYEQYF. The DNA for the CDR3 is TGTGCCAGCAGTGGGACAGTATACGAGCAGTACTTC. The rearrangement uses TRBV28 and TRBJ2-7; 7 positions agree with TRBD1. Trimming took 5 bases from V and 4 from J; bases not matched to a gene: 2. Germline CDR1 and CDR2: MDHEN and SYDVKM. The CDR3 loop spans 12 amino acids.

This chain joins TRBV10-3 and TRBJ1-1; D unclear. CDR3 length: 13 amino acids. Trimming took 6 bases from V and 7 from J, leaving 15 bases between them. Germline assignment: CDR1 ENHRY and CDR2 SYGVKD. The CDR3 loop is CAISAGWEDEAFF. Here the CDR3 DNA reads TGTGCCATCAGCGCCGGCTGGGAGGATGAAGCTTTCTTT.

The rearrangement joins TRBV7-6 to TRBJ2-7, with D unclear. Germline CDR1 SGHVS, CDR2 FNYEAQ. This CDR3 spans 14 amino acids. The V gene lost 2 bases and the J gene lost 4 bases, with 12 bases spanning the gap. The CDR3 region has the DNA TGTGCCAGCAGCTTAAATAGTGCAGTTTACGAGCAGTACTTC. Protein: CASSLNSAVYEQYF.

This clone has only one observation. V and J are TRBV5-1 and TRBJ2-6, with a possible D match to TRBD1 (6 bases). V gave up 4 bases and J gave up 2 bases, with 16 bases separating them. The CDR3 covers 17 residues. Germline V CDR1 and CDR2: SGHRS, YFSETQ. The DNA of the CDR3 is TGCGCCAGCAGCCTAATGATGGACAGTACTGGGGCCAACGTCCTGACTTTC. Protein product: CASSLMMDSTGANVLTF.

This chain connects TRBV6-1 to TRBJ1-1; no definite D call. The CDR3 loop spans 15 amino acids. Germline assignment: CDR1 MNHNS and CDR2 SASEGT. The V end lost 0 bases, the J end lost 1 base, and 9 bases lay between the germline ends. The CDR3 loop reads CASSEASNRNTEAFF. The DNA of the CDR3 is TGTGCCAGCAGTGAAGCTTCTAACAGGAACACTGAAGCTTTCTTT.

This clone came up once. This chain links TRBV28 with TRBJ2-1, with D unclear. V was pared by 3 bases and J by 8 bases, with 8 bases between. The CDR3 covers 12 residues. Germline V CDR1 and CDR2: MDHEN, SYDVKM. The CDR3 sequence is CASSLTTDEQFF. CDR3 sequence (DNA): TGTGCCAGCAGTTTGACAACAGATGAGCAGTTCTTC.

The CDR3 protein is CASSPAGGRGTDTQYF. The CDR3 DNA reads as TGTGCCAGCAGCCCAGCTGGGGGTAGAGGAACAGATACGCAGTATTTT. The chain carries TRBV7-2 and TRBJ2-3; D possibly uses TRBD1 or TRBD2 (5 bases each). The CDR3 sequence is 16 residues long. CDR1 is SGHTA and CDR2 is FQGNSA in the germline V gene. Trimming stripped 5 bases from V and 3 bases from J, with 18 bases between.

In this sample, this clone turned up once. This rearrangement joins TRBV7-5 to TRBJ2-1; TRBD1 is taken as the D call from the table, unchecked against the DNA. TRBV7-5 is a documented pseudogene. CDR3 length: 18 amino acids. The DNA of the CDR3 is TGTGTCAGAAGCTTAGGGCCGACAGGGCCTCCCCTTTACAATGAGCAGTTCTTC. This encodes CVRSLGPTGPPLYNEQFF.

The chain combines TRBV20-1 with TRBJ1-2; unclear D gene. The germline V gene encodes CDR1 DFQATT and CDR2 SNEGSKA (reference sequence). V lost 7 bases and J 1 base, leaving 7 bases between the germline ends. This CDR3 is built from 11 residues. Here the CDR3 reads CSGRVNYGYTF. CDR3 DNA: TGCAGTGGTCGGGTTAACTATGGCTACACCTTC.

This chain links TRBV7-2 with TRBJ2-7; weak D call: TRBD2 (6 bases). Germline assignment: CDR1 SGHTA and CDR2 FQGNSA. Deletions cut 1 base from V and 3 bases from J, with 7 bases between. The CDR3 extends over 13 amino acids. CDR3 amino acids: CASSLVAVYEQYF. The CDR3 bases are TGTGCCAGCAGCTTAGTAGCGGTCTACGAGCAGTACTTC.